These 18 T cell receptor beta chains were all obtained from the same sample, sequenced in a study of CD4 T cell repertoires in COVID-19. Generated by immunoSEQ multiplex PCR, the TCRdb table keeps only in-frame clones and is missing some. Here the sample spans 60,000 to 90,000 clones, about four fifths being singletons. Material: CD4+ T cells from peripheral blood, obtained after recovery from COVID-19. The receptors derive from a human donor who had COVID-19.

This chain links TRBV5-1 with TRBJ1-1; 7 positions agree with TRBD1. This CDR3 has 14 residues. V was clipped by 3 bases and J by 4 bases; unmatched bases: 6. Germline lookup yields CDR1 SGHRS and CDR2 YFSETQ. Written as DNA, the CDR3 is TGCGCCAGCAGCTCAGGGGGGCTTAGCACTGAAGCTTTCTTT. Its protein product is CASSSGGLSTEAFF. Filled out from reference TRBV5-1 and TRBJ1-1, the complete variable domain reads KAGVTQTPRYLIKTRGQQVTLSCSPISGHRSVSWYQQTPGQGLQFLFEYFSETQRNKGNFPGRFSGRQFSNSRSEMNVSTLELGDSALYLCASSSGGLSTEAFFGQGTRLTVV.

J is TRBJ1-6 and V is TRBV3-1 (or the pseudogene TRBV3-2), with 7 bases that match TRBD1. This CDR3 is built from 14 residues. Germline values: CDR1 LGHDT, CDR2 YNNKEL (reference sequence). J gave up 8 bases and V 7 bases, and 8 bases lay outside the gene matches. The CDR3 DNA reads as TGTGCCAGCACAGATACAGGGGAGGATTCACCCCTCCACTTT. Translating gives CASTDTGEDSPLHF.

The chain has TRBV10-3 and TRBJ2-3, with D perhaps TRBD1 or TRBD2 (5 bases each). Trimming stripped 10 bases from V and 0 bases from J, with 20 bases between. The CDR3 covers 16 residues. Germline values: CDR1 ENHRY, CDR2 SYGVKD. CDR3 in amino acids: CATGTLAKTSTDTQYF. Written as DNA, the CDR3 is TGTGCCACAGGGACCCTAGCAAAGACCAGCACAGATACGCAGTATTTT.

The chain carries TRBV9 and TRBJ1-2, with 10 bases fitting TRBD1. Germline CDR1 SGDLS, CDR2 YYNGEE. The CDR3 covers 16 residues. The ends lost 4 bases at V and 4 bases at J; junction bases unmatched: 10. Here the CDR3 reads CASSPETGGFSYGYTF. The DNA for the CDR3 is TGTGCCAGCAGCCCCGAGACAGGGGGCTTTAGCTATGGCTACACCTTC.

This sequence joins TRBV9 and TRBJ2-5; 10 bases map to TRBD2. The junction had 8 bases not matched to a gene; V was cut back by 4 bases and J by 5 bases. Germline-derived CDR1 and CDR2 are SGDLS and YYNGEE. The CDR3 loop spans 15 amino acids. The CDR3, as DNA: TGTGCCAGCAGCCGTAGCGGGGGGATGCGGGAGACCCAGTACTTC. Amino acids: CASSRSGGMRETQYF.

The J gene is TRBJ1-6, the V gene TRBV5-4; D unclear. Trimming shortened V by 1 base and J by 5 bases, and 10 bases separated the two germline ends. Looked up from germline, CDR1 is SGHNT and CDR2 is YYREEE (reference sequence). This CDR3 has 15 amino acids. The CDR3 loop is CASSLWRGNNSPLHF. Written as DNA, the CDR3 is TGTGCCAGCAGCTTGTGGCGGGGAAATAATTCACCCCTCCACTTT.

DNA of the CDR3: TGTGCCAGCAGTTTATACAGGGGGGATAATTCACCCCTCCACTTT. It encodes CASSLYRGDNSPLHF. This sequence joins TRBV28 and TRBJ1-6; the match to TRBD1 covers 8 bases. V was pared by 1 base and J by 5 bases, with 1 base of the junction left unmatched. Germline CDR1 and CDR2: MDHEN and SYDVKM. CDR3 size: 15 residues. Variable domain in full (rest from reference TRBV28 and TRBJ1-6): DVKVTQSSRYLVKRTGEKVFLECVQDMDHENMFWYRQDPGLGLRLIYFSYDVKMKEKGDIPEGYSVSREKKERFSLILESASTNQTSMYLCASSLYRGDNSPLHFGNGTRLTVT.

CDR3 amino acids: CASSLEGTSTGELFF. The CDR3 DNA reads as TGTGCCAGCAGCTTAGAGGGCACCAGCACCGGGGAGCTGTTTTTT. The chain recombines TRBV11-3 with TRBJ2-2, with unresolved D. The CDR3 contains 15 residues. CDR1 SGHNT and CDR2 YENEEA come from the germline V gene. The V gene lost 0 bases and the J gene lost 4 bases, with 9 bases spanning the gap.

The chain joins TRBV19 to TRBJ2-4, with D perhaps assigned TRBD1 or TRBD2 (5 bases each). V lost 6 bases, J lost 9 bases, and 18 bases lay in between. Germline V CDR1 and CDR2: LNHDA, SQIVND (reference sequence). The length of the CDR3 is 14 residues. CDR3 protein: CASSDTGGGSIQYF. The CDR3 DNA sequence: TGTGCCAGTAGCGATACAGGAGGAGGTAGCATTCAGTACTTC.

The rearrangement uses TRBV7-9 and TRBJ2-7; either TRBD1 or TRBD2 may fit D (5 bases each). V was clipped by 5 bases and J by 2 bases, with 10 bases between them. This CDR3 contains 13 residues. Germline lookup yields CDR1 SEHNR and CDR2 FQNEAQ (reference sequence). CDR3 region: CASSPPGPYEQYF. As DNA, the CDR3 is TGTGCCAGCAGCCCCCCGGGGCCCTACGAGCAGTACTTC.

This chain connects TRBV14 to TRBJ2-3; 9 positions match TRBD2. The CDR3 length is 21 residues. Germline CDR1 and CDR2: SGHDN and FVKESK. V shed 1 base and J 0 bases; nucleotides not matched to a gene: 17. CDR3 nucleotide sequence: TGTGCCAGCAGCCAAGGGTTGGAAAAAACTAGCGGGCGCCAGAGCACAGATACGCAGTATTTT. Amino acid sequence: CASSQGLEKTSGRQSTDTQYF.

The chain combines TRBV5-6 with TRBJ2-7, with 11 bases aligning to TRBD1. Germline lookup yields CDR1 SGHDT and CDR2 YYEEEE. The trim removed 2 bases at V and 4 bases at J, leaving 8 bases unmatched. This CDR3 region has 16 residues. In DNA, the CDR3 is TGTGCCAGCAGCTTAGGAGCCGGGACAGGGGGTTACGAGCAGTACTTC. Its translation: CASSLGAGTGGYEQYF. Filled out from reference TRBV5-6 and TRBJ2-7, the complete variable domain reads DAGVTQSPTHLIKTRGQQVTLRCSPKSGHDTVSWYQQALGQGPQFIFQYYEEEERQRGNFPDRFSGHQFPNYSSELNVNALLLGDSALYLCASSLGAGTGGYEQYFGPGTRLTVT.

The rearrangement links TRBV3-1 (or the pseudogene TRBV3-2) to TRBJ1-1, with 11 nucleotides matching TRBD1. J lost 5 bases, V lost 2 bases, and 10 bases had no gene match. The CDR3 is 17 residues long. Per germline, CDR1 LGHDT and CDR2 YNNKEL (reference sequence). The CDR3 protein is CASSQMLGQGAWTEAFF. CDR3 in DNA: TGTGCCAGCAGCCAAATGCTCGGACAGGGGGCATGGACTGAAGCTTTCTTT.

CDR3 sequence: CASSPGPLAGELFF. The CDR3 region has the DNA TGCGCCAGCAGCCCGGGACCCTTAGCCGGGGAGCTGTTTTTT. This chain uses TRBV5-1 with TRBJ2-2; D is tentatively TRBD1 or TRBD2 (5 bases each). With 4 bases removed from V and 6 bases from J, the gap between germline ends came to 13 bases. The CDR3 contains 14 residues. Germline CDR1 is SGHRS and CDR2 is YFSETQ.

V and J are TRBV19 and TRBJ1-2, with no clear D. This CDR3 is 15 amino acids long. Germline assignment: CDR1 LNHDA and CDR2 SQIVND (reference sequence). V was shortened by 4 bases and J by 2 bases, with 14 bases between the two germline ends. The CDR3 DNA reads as TGTGCCAGTAGTACAGGAAGCCCACCCAACTATGGCTACACCTTC. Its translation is CASSTGSPPNYGYTF.

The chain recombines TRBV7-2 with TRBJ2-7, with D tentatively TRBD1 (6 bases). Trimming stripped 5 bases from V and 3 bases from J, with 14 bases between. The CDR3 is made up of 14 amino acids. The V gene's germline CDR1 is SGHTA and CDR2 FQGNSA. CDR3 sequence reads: CASSIQGVFYEQYF. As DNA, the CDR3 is TGTGCCAGCAGCATACAGGGAGTCTTCTACGAGCAGTACTTC.

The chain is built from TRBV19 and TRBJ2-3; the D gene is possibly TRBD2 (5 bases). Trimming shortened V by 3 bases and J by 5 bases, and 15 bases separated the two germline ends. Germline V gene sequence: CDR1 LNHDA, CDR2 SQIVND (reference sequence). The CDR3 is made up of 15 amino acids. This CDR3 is CASSIGVDHGDTQYF. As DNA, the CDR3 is TGTGCCAGTAGTATCGGGGTGGACCATGGAGATACGCAGTATTTT.

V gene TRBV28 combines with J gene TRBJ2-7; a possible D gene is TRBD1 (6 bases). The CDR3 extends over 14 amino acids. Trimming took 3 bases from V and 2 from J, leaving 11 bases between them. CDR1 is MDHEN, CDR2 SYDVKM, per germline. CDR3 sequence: CASSLAGDTYEQYF. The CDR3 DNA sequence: TGTGCCAGCAGTTTGGCAGGGGACACCTACGAGCAGTACTTC.